This T cell receptor beta chain derives from a study of T-cell reconstitution after alpha-beta-depleted transplantation in children. Study findings and constraints: T-cell numbers and diversity one year post-transplant derived largely from freshly generated T cells. There were reportedly several hundred expanded graft clones from which alpha-beta T cells came about two months after transplant. For some patients, TCRbeta diversity was high at day 60 because of recipient T cells and thymic progenitors that survived.

Unmatched junction bases numbered 5, after V lost 3 bases and J lost 4 bases. The CDR3 covers 14 residues. Germline V gives CDR1 MNHEY, CDR2 SMNVEV (reference sequence). During its preparation, the TCRbeta library received unique molecular identifiers. TCRdb called the PCR reads again in MiXCR, with one record for every CDR3 protein. The data hold a few hundred thousand distinct CDR3 sequences, with around 15% observed a single time. Notes on this clonotype: Its antigen is currently unknown.

This chain connects TRBV27 to TRBJ2-7; 8 bases line up with TRBD2. The sample here was PBMCs, mostly from graft donor cells, taken 360 days after TCRalphabeta/CD19-depleted stem cell transplant. The TCR was taken from a boy under two years old who had a stem cell transplant for Wiskott-Aldrich syndrome, so the T cells may come from the graft donor. The CDR3 nucleotides are TGTGCCAGCAGTTTTGGGCGGGAGGAATACGAGCAGTACTTC. Translation gives CASSFGREEYEQYF.